This record looks at one T cell receptor beta chain sequence and its context. Its antigen is not identified. Germline V lookup: CDR1 MDHEN, CDR2 SYDVKM. The V gene lost 7 bases and the J gene lost 9 bases, with 16 bases spanning the gap. The CDR3 covers 13 residues. TCRdb keeps only in-frame clones here, not all; method: immunoSEQ multiplex PCR. The repertoire holds some 1 million clones, with more than 65% as singletons. This sample was included in a study of shared clonotypes between healthy human individuals. Overall study results and limits: Donor scarcity curtailed the genetic and exposure-history diversity represented herein.

Input material: memory CD4+ T cells sorted from blood. Subset noted: CD45RA-negative fraction. This rearrangement joins TRBV28 to TRBJ1-5; no definite D call. The sequence was obtained from a man younger than 35 in good health. The CDR3 DNA reads TGTGCCAGCAAATTAGGTAGTCCAGGGCCCCAGCATTTT. Translation gives CASKLGSPGPQHF.